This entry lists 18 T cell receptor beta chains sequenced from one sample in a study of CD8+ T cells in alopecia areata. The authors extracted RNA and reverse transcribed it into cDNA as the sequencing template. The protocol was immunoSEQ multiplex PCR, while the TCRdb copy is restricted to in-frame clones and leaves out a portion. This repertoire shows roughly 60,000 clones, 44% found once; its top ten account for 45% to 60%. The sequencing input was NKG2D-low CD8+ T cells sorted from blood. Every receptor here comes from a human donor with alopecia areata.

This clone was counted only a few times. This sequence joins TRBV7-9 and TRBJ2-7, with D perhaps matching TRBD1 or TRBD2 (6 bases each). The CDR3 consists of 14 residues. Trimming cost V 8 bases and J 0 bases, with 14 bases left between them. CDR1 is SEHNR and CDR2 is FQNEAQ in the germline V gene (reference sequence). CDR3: CASGPGGPSYEQYF. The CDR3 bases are TGTGCCAGCGGCCCTGGGGGGCCCTCCTACGAGCAGTACTTC.

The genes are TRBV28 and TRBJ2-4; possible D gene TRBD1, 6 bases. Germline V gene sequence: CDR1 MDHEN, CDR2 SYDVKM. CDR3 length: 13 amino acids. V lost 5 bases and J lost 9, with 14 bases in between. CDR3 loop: CASSPPGHAIQYF. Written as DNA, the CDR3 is TGTGCCAGCAGTCCCCCGGGACACGCCATTCAGTACTTC. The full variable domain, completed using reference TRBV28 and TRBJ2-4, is DVKVTQSSRYLVKRTGEKVFLECVQDMDHENMFWYRQDPGLGLRLIYFSYDVKMKEKGDIPEGYSVSREKKERFSLILESASTNQTSMYLCASSPPGHAIQYFGAGTRLSVL.

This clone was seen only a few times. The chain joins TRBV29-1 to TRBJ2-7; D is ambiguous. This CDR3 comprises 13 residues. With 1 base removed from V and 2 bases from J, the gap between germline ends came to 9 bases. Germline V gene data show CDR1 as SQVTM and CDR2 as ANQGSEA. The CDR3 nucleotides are TGCAGCGTTGAAGCCGAGGTTCCCTACGAGCAGTACTTC. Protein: CSVEAEVPYEQYF.

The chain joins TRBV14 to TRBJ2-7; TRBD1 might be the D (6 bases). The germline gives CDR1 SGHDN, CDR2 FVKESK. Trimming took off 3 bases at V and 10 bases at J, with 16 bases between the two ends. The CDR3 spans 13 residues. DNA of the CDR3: TGTGCCAGCAGCCAGGGGCTGGACAGATCCCAGTACTTC. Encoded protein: CASSQGLDRSQYF.

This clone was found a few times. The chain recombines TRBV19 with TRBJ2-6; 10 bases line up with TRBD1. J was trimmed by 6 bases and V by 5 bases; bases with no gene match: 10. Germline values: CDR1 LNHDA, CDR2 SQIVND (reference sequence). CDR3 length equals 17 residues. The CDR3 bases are TGTGCCAGTAGTCCAGACAGGGGGCGAGTGATGGCCAACGTCCTGACTTTC. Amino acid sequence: CASSPDRGRVMANVLTF.

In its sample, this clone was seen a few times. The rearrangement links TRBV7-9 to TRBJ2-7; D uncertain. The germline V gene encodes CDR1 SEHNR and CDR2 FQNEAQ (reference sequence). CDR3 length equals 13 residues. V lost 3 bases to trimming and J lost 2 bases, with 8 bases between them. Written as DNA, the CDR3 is TGTGCCAGCAGCTTCGTTGCAGCCTACGAGCAGTACTTC. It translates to CASSFVAAYEQYF.

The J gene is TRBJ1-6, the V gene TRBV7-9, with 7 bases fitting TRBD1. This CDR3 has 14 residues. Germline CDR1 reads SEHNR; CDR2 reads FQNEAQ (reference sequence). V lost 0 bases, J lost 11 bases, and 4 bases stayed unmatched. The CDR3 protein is CASSLAVRGTPLHF. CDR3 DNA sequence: TGTGCCAGCAGCTTAGCTGTCAGGGGGACACCCCTCCACTTT.

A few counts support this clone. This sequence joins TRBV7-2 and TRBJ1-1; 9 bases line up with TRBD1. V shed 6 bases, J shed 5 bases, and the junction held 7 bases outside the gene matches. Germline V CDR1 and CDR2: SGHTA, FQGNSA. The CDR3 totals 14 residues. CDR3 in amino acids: CASRVDRGLTEAFF. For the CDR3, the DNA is TGTGCCAGCAGAGTGGACAGGGGTTTAACTGAAGCTTTCTTT.

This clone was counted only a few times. CDR3 nucleotides: TGCGCCAGCAGCCAAGTCTCCCTAGGGACTGAAGCTTTCTTT. Protein sequence: CASSQVSLGTEAFF. The J gene is TRBJ1-1, the V gene TRBV4-1, with D uncertain. This CDR3 contains 14 residues. Germline V gene data show CDR1 as MGHRA and CDR2 as YSYEKL. V was cut by 1 base and J by 5 bases, with 11 bases left in between.

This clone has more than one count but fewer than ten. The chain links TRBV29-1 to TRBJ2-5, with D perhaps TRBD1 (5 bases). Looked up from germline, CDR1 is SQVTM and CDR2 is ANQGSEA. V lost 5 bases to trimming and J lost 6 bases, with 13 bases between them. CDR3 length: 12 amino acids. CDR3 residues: CSVLGQRQTQYF. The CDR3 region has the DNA TGCAGCGTTCTAGGACAACGACAGACCCAGTACTTC.

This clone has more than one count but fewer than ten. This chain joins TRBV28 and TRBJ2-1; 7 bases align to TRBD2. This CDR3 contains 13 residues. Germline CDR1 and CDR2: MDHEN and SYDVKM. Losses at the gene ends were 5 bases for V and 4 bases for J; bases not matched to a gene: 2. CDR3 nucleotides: TGTGCCAGCAGTCCCGGGAGGTACAATGAGCAGTTCTTC. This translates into CASSPGRYNEQFF.

The CDR3, as DNA: TGTGCCAGTGTGCGCCGGCAAGAGACCCAGTACTTC. Its translation: CASVRRQETQYF. The chain links TRBV6-4 to TRBJ2-5; D gene ambiguous. Trimming took off 9 bases at V and 2 bases at J, with 10 bases between the two ends. CDR1 is MRHNA, CDR2 SNTAGT, per germline. The CDR3 loop spans 12 amino acids.

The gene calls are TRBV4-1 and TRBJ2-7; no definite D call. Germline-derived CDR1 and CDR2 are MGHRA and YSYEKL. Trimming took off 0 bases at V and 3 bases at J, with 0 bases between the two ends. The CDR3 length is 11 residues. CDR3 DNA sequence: TGCGCCAGCAGCCAAGACTACGAGCAGTACTTC. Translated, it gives CASSQDYEQYF.

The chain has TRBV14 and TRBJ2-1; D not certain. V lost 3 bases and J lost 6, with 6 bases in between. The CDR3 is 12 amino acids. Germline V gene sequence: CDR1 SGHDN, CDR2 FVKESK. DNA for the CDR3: TGTGCCAGCAGCCACAGGTCCAATGAGCAGTTCTTC. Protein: CASSHRSNEQFF.

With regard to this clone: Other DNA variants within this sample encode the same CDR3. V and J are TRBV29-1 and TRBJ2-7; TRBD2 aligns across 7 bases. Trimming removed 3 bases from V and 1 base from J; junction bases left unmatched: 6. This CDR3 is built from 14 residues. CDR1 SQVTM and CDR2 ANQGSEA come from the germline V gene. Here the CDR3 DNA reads TGCAGCGTTGATCGGGGGGAGGGGTCCTACGAGCAGTACTTC. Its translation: CSVDRGEGSYEQYF.

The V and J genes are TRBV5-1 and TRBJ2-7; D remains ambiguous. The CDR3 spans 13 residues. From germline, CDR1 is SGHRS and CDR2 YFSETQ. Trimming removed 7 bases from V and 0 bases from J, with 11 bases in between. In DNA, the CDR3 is TGCGCCAGCGGTCACGGATCCTCCTACGAGCAGTACTTC. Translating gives CASGHGSSYEQYF.

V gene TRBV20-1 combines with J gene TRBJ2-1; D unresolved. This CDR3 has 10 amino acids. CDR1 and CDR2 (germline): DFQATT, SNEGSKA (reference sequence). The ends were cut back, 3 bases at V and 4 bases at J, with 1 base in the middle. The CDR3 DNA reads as TGCAGTGCTAGGTACAATGAGCAGTTCTTC. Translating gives CSARYNEQFF.

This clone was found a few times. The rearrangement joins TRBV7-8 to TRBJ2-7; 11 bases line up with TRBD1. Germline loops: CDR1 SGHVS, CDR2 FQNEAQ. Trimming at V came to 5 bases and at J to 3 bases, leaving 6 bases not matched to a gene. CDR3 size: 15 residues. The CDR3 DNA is TGTGCCAGCAGCCCTAGGACAGGGGGCATCTACGAGCAGTACTTC. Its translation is CASSPRTGGIYEQYF.